Presented here are 12 T cell receptor beta chains from one specimen sequenced in a study of T cells in women clearing cervical HPV infection. TCRdb's copy holds only in-frame clones and misses some; the assay was immunoSEQ multiplex PCR. This listing includes some 40,000 clones. The specimen was blood buffy coat. The origin of the receptors is a woman between 18 and 69 years old with a cervical HPV16 infection that either progressed to CIN3+ or cleared (not recorded which).

As concerns this clone: The read falls 3 residues short of the CDR3 end, and the missing part is taken from the germline J gene. The rearrangement links TRBV7-9 to TRBJ1-1; 7 nucleotides agree with TRBD1. The CDR3 loop spans 14 amino acids. J was trimmed by 1 base and V by 6 bases; bases with no gene match: 5. The germline CDR1 and CDR2 sequences are SEHNR and FQNEAQ (reference sequence). The part of the CDR3 DNA that was read is TGTGCCAGCAGAACACAGGGGACGAACACTGAA. Its translation: CASRTQGTNTE. In full, the CDR3 is CASRTQGTNTEAFF.

Details on this clone: The read comes to an end 3 residues before the CDR3 does, leaving the germline J gene to fill in the end. The V gene is TRBV30, the J gene TRBJ2-5; D uncertain. The germline V and J ends were trimmed by 0 bases and 1 base, with 12 bases remaining between them. The germline V gene has CDR1 GTSNPN and CDR2 SVGIG (reference sequence). CDR3 length equals 15 residues. Incomplete CDR3 DNA: TGTGCCTGGAGTGTAGGTCTAGACCGCCAAGAGACC. Translating gives CAWSVGLDRQET. The entire CDR3 protein reads CAWSVGLDRQETQYF.

To note about this clone: The DNA ends 3 residues before the CDR3 does, and the rest of the CDR3 is filled in from the germline J gene. The chain links TRBV7-2 to TRBJ1-2; possible D gene TRBD1, 5 bases. Germline CDR1 SGHTA, CDR2 FQGNSA. The CDR3 is 15 amino acids. This chain's CDR3 is CASSLGPGRGDDYTF. The DNA read from the CDR3 is TGTGCCAGCAGCTTAGGACCGGGACGGGGGGATGAC. The entire variable domain, with the rest obtained from reference TRBV7-2 and TRBJ1-2, is as follows: GAGVSQSPSNKVTEKGKDVELRCDPISGHTALYWYRQSLGQGLEFLIYFQGNSAPDKSGLPSDRFSAERTGGSVSTLTIQRTQQEDSAVYLCASSLGPGRGDDYTFGSGTRLTVV.

A note on this clone: The missing CDR3 end, 3 residues past where the read stops, is filled in from the germline J gene. This rearrangement joins TRBV11-1 to TRBJ2-7, with TRBD2 as a possible D gene (6 bases). CDR1 is SGHAT and CDR2 is FQDESV in the germline V gene (reference sequence). V shed 5 bases and J shed 6 bases, with 14 bases lying between them. The CDR3 is made up of 13 amino acids. CDR3 bases read: TGTGCCAGCAGCCACCCCTCCGGGGGCGAG. Residues: CASSHPSGGE. The entire CDR3 is CASSHPSGGEQYF.

A note on this clone: The read halts 3 residues ahead of the CDR3 end, with the missing end drawn from the germline J gene. J is TRBJ2-1 and V is TRBV18; D is possibly TRBD2 (6 bases). The germline gives CDR1 KGHSH, CDR2 LQKENI. The V end lost 5 bases, the J end lost 6 bases, and 11 bases lay between the germline ends. The CDR3 is 13 residues long. CDR3 protein: CASSSGTSNEQFF. CDR3 bases read: TGTGCCAGCTCATCCGGGACTTCCAATGAG.

A remark on this clone: The DNA ends 3 residues before the CDR3 does, and the rest of the CDR3 is filled in from the germline J gene. The chain uses TRBV18 and TRBJ1-4; 11 bases line up with TRBD1. The CDR3 totals 18 residues. Germline CDR1 KGHSH, CDR2 LQKENI. With 3 bases clipped from V and 0 bases from J, the junction kept 6 bases outside the gene matches. The CDR3 DNA, read in part, is TGTGCCAGCTCACCCGACCTGGGACAGGGGGCAACTAATGAAAAA. This translates into CASSPDLGQGATNEK. The whole CDR3 region reads CASSPDLGQGATNEKLFF.

In regard to this clone: With the read ending 3 residues before the CDR3 end, the germline J gene is used to fill in that end. The chain links TRBV29-1 to TRBJ1-1; the D gene is possibly TRBD1 (6 bases). V lost 6 bases and J lost 5, with 16 bases in between. This CDR3 is built from 13 residues. Germline V gene data show CDR1 as SQVTM and CDR2 as ANQGSEA. The CDR3 protein is CSVLTGLSTEAFF. The DNA read from the CDR3 is TGCAGCGTGCTCACAGGGTTGTCAACTGAA.

In the case of this clone: The read gets to within 3 residues of the CDR3 end, and the germline J gene fills in the rest. The rearrangement joins TRBV5-4 to TRBJ1-1; 10 bases map to TRBD1. This CDR3 contains 14 residues. J lost 3 bases, V lost 3 bases, and 2 bases had no gene match. From germline, CDR1 is SGHNT and CDR2 YYREEE (reference sequence). The CDR3 bases that were read are TGTGCCAGCAGCTCCGGGACAGGGGACACTGAA. Translating gives CASSSGTGDTE. The whole CDR3 sequence reads CASSSGTGDTEAFF.

About this clone itself: The CDR3 end is not reached by the read, which stops 3 residues before it; the germline J gene fills it in. The V and J genes are TRBV18 and TRBJ2-5, with a weak D call TRBD1 (6 bases). The V and J ends lost 2 bases and 5 bases respectively, with 12 bases between them. From germline, CDR1 is KGHSH and CDR2 LQKENI. This CDR3 comprises 14 residues. CDR3 in amino acids: CASSPTGTGETQYF. CDR3 bases read: TGTGCCAGCTCACCAACCGGTACAGGGGAGACC.

In regard to this clone: The CDR3 end lies 3 residues beyond the end of the read and is filled in from the germline J gene. The chain recombines TRBV5-1 with TRBJ1-1, with D possibly TRBD1 on 5 matching bases. Trimming pared 0 bases from V and 1 base from J, leaving 7 bases between. Germline V gene sequence: CDR1 SGHRS, CDR2 YFSETQ. There are 14 residues in the CDR3. CDR3 sequence reads: CASSLAGGNTEAFF. CDR3 bases read: TGCGCCAGCAGCTTGGCGGGGGGGAACACTGAA.

A note on this clone: The read stops 3 residues short of the end of the CDR3; the missing end is completed from the germline J gene. The chain links TRBV20-1 to TRBJ2-1; 13 nucleotides line up with TRBD2. Germline V gene lookup returns CDR1 DFQATT and CDR2 SNEGSKA (reference sequence). The CDR3 is made up of 14 amino acids. Trimming removed 5 bases from V and 4 bases from J; junction bases left unmatched: 2. CDR3 sequence reads: CSAWTSGRYNEQFF. CDR3 DNA, as far as it was read: TGCAGTGCTTGGACTAGCGGGAGATACAATGAG.

For this clone: The read halts 3 residues ahead of the CDR3 end, with the missing end drawn from the germline J gene. The chain uses TRBV13 and TRBJ2-3; 10 nucleotides align to TRBD2. Trimming removed 5 bases from V and 5 bases from J; junction bases left unmatched: 7. This CDR3 region has 15 residues. From germline, CDR1 is PRHDT and CDR2 FYEKMQ (reference sequence). The covered CDR3 bases are TGTGCCAGCAGCCCTAGCGGGAGCCCCGTAGATACG. Protein: CASSPSGSPVDT. The full CDR3 is CASSPSGSPVDTQYF.